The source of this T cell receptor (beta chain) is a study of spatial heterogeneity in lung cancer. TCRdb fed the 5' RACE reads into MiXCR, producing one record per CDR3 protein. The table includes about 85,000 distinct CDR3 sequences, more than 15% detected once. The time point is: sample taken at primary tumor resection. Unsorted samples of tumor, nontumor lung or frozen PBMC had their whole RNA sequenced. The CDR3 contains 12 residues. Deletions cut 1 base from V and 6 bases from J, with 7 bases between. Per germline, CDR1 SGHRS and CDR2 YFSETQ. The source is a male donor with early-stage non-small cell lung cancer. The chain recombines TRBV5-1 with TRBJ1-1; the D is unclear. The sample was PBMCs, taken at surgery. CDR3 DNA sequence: TGCGCCAGCAGCTTGACCCCCCCTGAAGCTTTCTTT. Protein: CASSLTPPEAFF.